Detailed here is one T cell receptor beta chain. Antigen unknown. Authors' methods: For the immunoSEQ data, sequences were junction-only without quality scores, so filtering differed. Produced via immunoSEQ multiplex PCR; TCRdb's table is partial and in-frame only. From that table come the V and J calls and clone size; the DNA was used to work out D and trimming. The table shows some 1,600,000 clones, with 95% to 99% occurring only once. This sample was taken from a study of shared clonotypes between healthy human individuals. General study results and limits: Among donors, clonotype sharing was expected to be affected by sequencing depth.

This CDR3 spans 14 amino acids. Germline V CDR1 and CDR2: SGHDT, YYEEEE. V was clipped by 2 bases and J by 4 bases, with 10 bases between them. The specimen was naive CD4+ T cells sorted from blood. Documented subset: CD45RA+ positively selected. The receptor comes from a man aged 25 to 40 in good health. V is TRBV5-6 and J is TRBJ2-1; D remains unclear. CDR3 in DNA: TGTGCCAGCAGCTTCGATACTGCTTACAATGAGCAGTTCTTC. Protein sequence: CASSFDTAYNEQFF.